The next 4 T cell receptor beta chains were all read from a single sample in a study of cytomegalovirus exposure and HLA in healthy donors. PCR employed 60 Vbeta and 13 Jbeta primers. TCRdb's copy holds only in-frame clones and misses some; the assay was immunoSEQ multiplex PCR. The sample lists nearly 110,000 clones; more than 65% were seen once. The material sequenced was PBMCs. Receptors originate from a boy aged 5-17 years in good health and CMV-seronegative.

A single count supports this clone. This specimen includes other DNA sequences encoding the same CDR3. V gene TRBV2 combines with J gene TRBJ1-2, with unresolved D. Germline V lookup: CDR1 SNHLY, CDR2 FYNNEI. V was trimmed by 1 base and J by 4 bases, leaving 4 bases between them. This CDR3 spans 12 amino acids. The CDR3 region has the DNA TGTGCCAGCAGTGAAGGAGGCTATGGCTACACCTTC. Amino acids: CASSEGGYGYTF.

This clone has only a few counts. The rearrangement joins TRBV5-4 to TRBJ2-6, with no clear D. Trimming took off 4 bases at V and 0 bases at J, with 8 bases between the two ends. The CDR3 sequence is 15 residues long. Per the germline V gene, CDR1 is SGHNT and CDR2 is YYREEE (reference sequence). CDR3 nucleotides: TGTGCCAGCAGCCACAGTAGCTCTGGGGCCAACGTCCTGACTTTC. It encodes CASSHSSSGANVLTF.

The rearrangement joins TRBV5-1 to TRBJ2-7, with D perhaps TRBD1 (6 bases). V gave up 2 bases and J gave up 5 bases, with 11 bases separating them. CDR1 is SGHRS, CDR2 YFSETQ, per germline. The CDR3 sequence is 13 residues long. CDR3 loop: CASSFEGVDEQYF. The CDR3, as DNA: TGCGCCAGCAGCTTTGAGGGGGTGGACGAGCAGTACTTC.

This rearrangement joins TRBV28 to TRBJ1-4; tentatively, D is TRBD1 (5 bases). V lost 3 bases, J lost 5 bases, and 10 bases lay in between. The length of the CDR3 is 14 residues. Germline CDR1 reads MDHEN; CDR2 reads SYDVKM. CDR3 coding DNA: TGTGCCAGCAGTTTGCAGGGCGCGAATGAAAAACTGTTTTTT. This encodes CASSLQGANEKLFF.